A selection of T cell receptor beta chains follows, all from one sample in a study of blood T cell repertoires in COVID-19. The repertoire was sequenced with immunoSEQ multiplex PCR; TCRdb's copy has only in-frame clones and lacks some. The sample gives a few hundred thousand clones, roughly 82% of which show up once; approximately 13% is in the top ten. Sequenced input: peripheral blood. These receptors originate from a human donor in a cohort sampled during active COVID-19. CDR3s include the opening cysteine and the closing phenylalanine or tryptophan. The D gene is left open where the match is weak. Not all rows give a size; the values are once, few, many and, for expanded clones, a class.

abundance	d_gene	v_gene	j_gene	CDR3aa	CDR3nt
-	TRBD2	TRBV5-1	TRBJ2-7	CASTPGLAGGEQYF	TGCGCCAGCACTCCCGGACTAGCGGGAGGCGAGCAGTACTTC
-	-	TRBV19	TRBJ1-1	CASRGAGIGRANTEAFF	TGTGCCAGCCGGGGGGCAGGAATTGGGAGGGCGAACACTGAAGCTTTCTTT
-	-	TRBV3-1/TRBV3-2	TRBJ2-3	CASGKSDSSTDTQYF	TGTGCCAGCGGAAAAAGCGATTCGAGCACAGATACGCAGTATTTT
few	-	TRBV3-1/TRBV3-2	TRBJ2-3	CASSQGLRRAKDTQYF	TGTGCCAGCAGCCAAGGCCTTAGGAGGGCCAAAGATACGCAGTATTTT
-	TRBD1	TRBV5-1	TRBJ2-1	CASSVQGYAYNEQFF	TGCGCCAGCAGCGTACAGGGGTACGCCTACAATGAGCAGTTCTTC
-	-	TRBV18	TRBJ1-4	CASSPPGRPNEKLFF	TGTGCCAGCTCACCACCGGGGAGACCGAATGAAAAACTGTTTTTT
-	TRBD1	TRBV5-1	TRBJ1-4	CASSRQGAREKLFF	TGCGCCAGCAGCCGACAGGGGGCACGTGAAAAACTGTTTTTT
-	-	TRBV28	TRBJ1-4	CASSLLGRGDFEKLFF	TGTGCCAGCAGTTTATTGGGCAGGGGCGACTTTGAAAAACTGTTTTTT
-	TRBD1	TRBV30	TRBJ2-7	CAWDNRGQGHYEQYF	TGTGCCTGGGACAACCGGGGACAGGGGCACTACGAGCAGTACTTC
few	TRBD2	TRBV29-1	TRBJ2-7	CSVSGGGHYEQYF	TGCAGCGTCTCGGGAGGGGGGCACTACGAGCAGTACTTC
once	TRBD2	TRBV7-9	TRBJ2-1	CASSHRLAAYNEQFF	TGTGCCAGCAGTCACCGACTAGCGGCCTACAATGAGCAGTTCTTC
few	-	TRBV27	TRBJ1-1	CASSLAGARTEAFF	TGTGCCAGCAGTTTAGCAGGGGCTAGGACTGAAGCTTTCTTT
-	TRBD1	TRBV27	TRBJ2-2	CASSPRQGPAGELFF	TGTGCCAGCAGTCCCCGACAGGGACCGGCCGGGGAGCTGTTTTTT
-	-	TRBV6-5	TRBJ1-6	CASSYQGSGSPLHF	TGTGCCAGCAGTTACCAGGGTTCAGGATCACCCCTCCACTTT
-	-	TRBV6-6	TRBJ1-5	CATLDIHSNQPQHF	TGTGCCACCCTGGACATCCATAGCAATCAGCCCCAGCATTTT
-	-	TRBV5-8	TRBJ2-2	CASSWAIWELFF	TGTGCCAGCAGCTGGGCGATTTGGGAGCTGTTTTTT
few	-	TRBV10-3	TRBJ1-1	CAISPRGEPENTEAFF	TGTGCCATCAGCCCGCGGGGTGAGCCTGAGAACACTGAAGCTTTCTTT
once	-	TRBV7-9	TRBJ2-7	CASSSASTYEQYF	TGTGCCAGCAGCTCAGCGTCCACCTACGAGCAGTACTTC
-	TRBD1	TRBV28	TRBJ1-4	CASSPGDRDEKLFF	TGTGCCAGCAGTCCAGGGGACAGGGACGAAAAACTGTTTTTT
-	TRBD2	TRBV28	TRBJ2-3	CASRTLLGTSGKSTDTQYF	TGTGCCAGCAGGACCCTCCTGGGAACTAGCGGGAAGAGCACAGATACGCAGTATTTT
-	TRBD2	TRBV10-2	TRBJ2-7	CASSSDGTSGIYEQYF	TGCGCCAGCAGTTCGGACGGGACTAGCGGCATCTACGAGCAGTACTTC
-	TRBD2	TRBV3-1/TRBV3-2	TRBJ2-3	CASSPIAGRVGDTQYF	TGTGCCAGCAGCCCGATAGCGGGAAGGGTGGGAGATACGCAGTATTTT
-	TRBD2	TRBV4-1	TRBJ2-1	CASSQELAAYNEQFF	TGCGCCAGCAGCCAAGAACTAGCGGCCTACAATGAGCAGTTCTTC
-	TRBD2	TRBV2	TRBJ2-7	CASSLRAGGSYEQYF	TGTGCCAGCAGTTTGCGGGCGGGAGGATCCTACGAGCAGTACTTC
medium-sized	-	TRBV20-1	TRBJ1-5	CSAGAAQPQHF	TGCAGTGCTGGAGCCGCGCAGCCCCAGCATTTT
-	TRBD1	TRBV24-1	TRBJ2-7	CATSDSGTGGIYEQYF	TGTGCCACCAGTGATTCGGGGACAGGGGGCATTTACGAGCAGTACTTC
once	TRBD2	TRBV15	TRBJ2-5	CATSRARTSQETQYF	TGTGCCACCAGCAGAGCCAGGACTAGCCAAGAGACCCAGTACTTC
-	TRBD2	TRBV30	TRBJ2-7	CAEERGREQYF	TGTGCTGAAGAGCGGGGGAGGGAGCAGTACTTC
-	TRBD2	TRBV18	TRBJ2-3	CASSLTSTSGGSTDTQYF	TGTGCCAGCTCACTCACCTCGACTAGCGGGGGAAGCACAGATACGCAGTATTTT
-	TRBD2	TRBV4-1	TRBJ2-1	CASSQGLRGRGLYNEQFF	TGCGCCAGCAGCCAAGGATTACGCGGGAGAGGACTCTACAATGAGCAGTTCTTC
-	TRBD1	TRBV3-1/TRBV3-2	TRBJ1-1	CASSQGDRGAEAFF	TGTGCCAGCAGCCAAGGGGACAGGGGCGCTGAAGCTTTCTTT
few	-	TRBV28	TRBJ1-3	CASSLQGLASLSGNTIYF	TGTGCCAGCAGTTTGCAGGGGTTGGCCTCCCTCTCTGGAAACACCATATATTTT
-	-	TRBV11-2	TRBJ2-5	CASSLGGVMETQYF	TGTGCCAGCAGCTTAGGGGGAGTGATGGAGACCCAGTACTTC
-	-	TRBV6-1	TRBJ1-1	CASSESFSTEAFF	TGTGCCAGCAGTGAATCGTTCTCCACTGAAGCTTTCTTT
-	-	TRBV28	TRBJ2-1	CASRPYSSYNEQFF	TGTGCCAGCAGACCATATAGCTCCTACAATGAGCAGTTCTTC
-	-	TRBV9	TRBJ2-6	CASSVGTNSGGANVLTF	TGTGCCAGCAGCGTAGGGACCAATTCGGGGGGGGCCAACGTCCTGACTTTC
-	-	TRBV28	TRBJ1-1	CASSLPPWLERSFTNTEAFF	TGTGCCAGCAGTCTACCCCCTTGGCTAGAGCGGAGCTTTACGAACACTGAAGCTTTCTTT
-	TRBD1	TRBV28	TRBJ2-5	CASSLMGQGETQYF	TGTGCCAGCAGTTTAATGGGACAGGGAGAGACCCAGTACTTC
-	-	TRBV6-6	TRBJ1-1	CASSSYDQRGRNEAFF	TGTGCCAGCAGTTCCTACGACCAAAGGGGCAGAAATGAAGCTTTCTTT
-	-	TRBV5-6	TRBJ2-2	CASSLSGGPNTGELFF	TGTGCCAGCAGCTTGTCAGGCGGGCCGAACACCGGGGAGCTGTTTTTT